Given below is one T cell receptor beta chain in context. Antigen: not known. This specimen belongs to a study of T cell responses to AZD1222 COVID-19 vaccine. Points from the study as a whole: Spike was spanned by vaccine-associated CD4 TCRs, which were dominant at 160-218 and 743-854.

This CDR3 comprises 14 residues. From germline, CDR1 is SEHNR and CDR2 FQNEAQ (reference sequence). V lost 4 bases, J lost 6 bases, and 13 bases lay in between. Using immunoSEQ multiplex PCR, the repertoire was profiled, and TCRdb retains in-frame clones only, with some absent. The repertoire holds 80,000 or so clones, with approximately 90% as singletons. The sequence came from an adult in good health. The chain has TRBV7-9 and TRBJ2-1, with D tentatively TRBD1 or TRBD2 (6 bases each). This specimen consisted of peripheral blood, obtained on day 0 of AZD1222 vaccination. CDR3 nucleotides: TGTGCCAGCAGCTCAGGGGAGGAGGGCAATGAGCAGTTCTTC. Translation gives CASSSGEEGNEQFF.